The 3 T cell receptor beta chains in this list originate from one sample, sequenced in a study of blood T cell repertoires in COVID-19. Sequencing used immunoSEQ multiplex PCR; TCRdb keeps in-frame clones, though not all of them. The sample carries about 24,000 clones, roughly 86% recorded once. Material: peripheral blood. These receptors came from a middle-aged man with active COVID-19.

This clone was picked up a small number of times. The rearrangement links TRBV5-1 to TRBJ1-2; 10 bases agree with TRBD1. This CDR3 is 15 amino acids long. The J segment lost 8 bases and the V segment lost 4 bases, leaving 11 bases of the junction unmatched. The germline V gene has CDR1 SGHRS and CDR2 YFSETQ. This CDR3 reads CASSPQPGQGSGYTF. CDR3 in DNA: TGCGCCAGCAGCCCACAACCGGGACAGGGGTCGGGCTACACCTTC.

The chain recombines TRBV2 with TRBJ2-3; a weak D match, TRBD1 (6 bases). The CDR3 has 13 amino acids. Germline V gene lookup returns CDR1 SNHLY and CDR2 FYNNEI. V lost 8 bases and J lost 6, with 15 bases in between. DNA for the CDR3: TGTGCCAGCGGCTCAGACAGGACCGATACGCAGTATTTT. Encoded protein: CASGSDRTDTQYF.

The CDR3 nucleotides read TGTGCCAGCAGCTTATGGGCCCTATTGGCGGGAGGCTACGAGCAGTACTTC. Translated, it gives CASSLWALLAGGYEQYF. The chain couples TRBV7-2 to TRBJ2-7; 8 positions agree with TRBD2. This CDR3 region has 17 residues. Looked up from germline, CDR1 is SGHTA and CDR2 is FQGNSA. V trimming: 2 bases; J trimming: 3 bases; junction bases outside the gene matches: 12.